The 5 T cell receptor beta chains given below trace back to one sample, sequenced in a study of T cells after posttransplantation cyclophosphamide. Cells defined as naive were viable CD3+CD4+ or CD3+CD8+ and CCR7+CD45RA+CD45RO-CD95-CD27+CD28+. Sequencing used immunoSEQ multiplex PCR; TCRdb keeps in-frame clones, though not all of them. The sample includes approximately 23,000 clones, about 97% seen only once; the top ten take about 0.15%. Material for sequencing was naive CD4+ T cells sorted from PBMCs. These receptors came from a man in his forties or fifties in good health, CMV-negative, and a related stem cell transplant donor.

The rearrangement uses TRBV5-1 and TRBJ2-6; the match to TRBD1 covers 7 bases. J lost 2 bases, V lost 9 bases, and 5 bases had no gene match. This CDR3 has 14 amino acids. The germline V gene has CDR1 SGHRS and CDR2 YFSETQ. CDR3 sequence (DNA): TGCGCCACCAAACAGGGGCCTGGGGCCAACGTCCTGACTTTC. Its translation: CATKQGPGANVLTF.

The chain couples TRBV10-3 to TRBJ1-2; 7 nucleotides align to TRBD1. The germline V gene encodes CDR1 ENHRY and CDR2 SYGVKD. V was pared by 6 bases and J by 3 bases, with 4 bases of the junction left unmatched. The CDR3 contains 13 residues. The CDR3 sequence: CAIRGQGDYGYTF. CDR3 nucleotides: TGTGCCATCAGGGGGCAGGGGGACTATGGCTACACCTTC.

J is TRBJ2-2 and V is TRBV13; TRBD2 matches at 8 bases. Germline lookup yields CDR1 PRHDT and CDR2 FYEKMQ (reference sequence). The CDR3 is made up of 16 amino acids. The V segment lost 0 bases and the J segment 6 bases; nucleotides outside the gene matches: 6. The CDR3 DNA reads as TGTGCCAGCAGCTTAGGCGCGGCTAGCGGGTCCGGGGAGCTGTTTTTT. Amino acid sequence: CASSLGAASGSGELFF.

The chain recombines TRBV5-1 with TRBJ2-1; maybe TRBD2 (5 bases). V shed 6 bases and J shed 15 bases, with 25 bases lying between them. This CDR3 has 14 amino acids. CDR1 and CDR2 from the germline V gene are SGHRS and YFSETQ. The CDR3, as DNA: TGCGCCAGCAAGGCCGCTCCTGGACCTAGCTTTATGTTCTTC. This translates into CASKAAPGPSFMFF.

This chain joins TRBV9 and TRBJ2-5, with 12 bases that match TRBD2. With 4 bases clipped from V and 5 bases from J, the junction kept 6 bases outside the gene matches. The germline gives CDR1 SGDLS, CDR2 YYNGEE. The CDR3 has 15 residues. CDR3 sequence: CASSPGTSGWETQYF. The CDR3 DNA reads TGTGCCAGCAGCCCCGGGACTAGCGGGTGGGAGACCCAGTACTTC.